This record concerns one T cell receptor beta chain sequence. Its target is not known. This entry is derived from a study of cytomegalovirus exposure and HLA in healthy donors. With 60 Vbeta and 13 Jbeta primers, the PCR was carried out. Profiled with immunoSEQ multiplex PCR; TCRdb holds only in-frame clones, not every one. The sample gives about 160,000 clones, about 77% of which show up once; approximately 1.3% is in the top ten. Overall study results and limits: While the bulk of TCR sequences proved rare, some public TCRs turned up in many donors.

The V and J ends lost 3 bases and 1 base respectively, with 9 bases between them. CDR3 size: 14 residues. Germline V lookup: CDR1 LNHDA, CDR2 SQIVND (reference sequence). V is TRBV19 and J is TRBJ1-1; no clear D. Sequenced material: PBMCs. The TCR originated in a man aged 30 to 39 in good health and CMV-seronegative. For the CDR3, the DNA is TGTGCCAGTAGTATTTATGGCTCGAACACTGAAGCTTTCTTT. Its translation: CASSIYGSNTEAFF.